This T cell receptor beta chain is drawn from a study of shared clonotypes between healthy human individuals. Study-level information: Each donor contributed plates that comprised three CD4 naive, three CD4 memory, two CD8 naive and one CD8 memory.

The authors divided CD4+ cells into CD45RA+ naive and CD45RA-negative memory subsets. This CDR3 has 14 amino acids. Germline CDR1 reads SGHTS; CDR2 reads YDEGEE. V was shortened by 5 bases and J by 5 bases, with 13 bases between the two germline ends. The authors ran the assay at deep level. TCRdb keeps only in-frame clones here, not all; method: immunoSEQ multiplex PCR. There are some 2.3 million clones in the sample; 90% to 95% occur only once, and under 0.45% lies in the top ten. Sequencing was performed on naive CD4+ T cells from PBMCs. Subset indicated: CD45RA+ positively selected. This chain joins TRBV5-8 and TRBJ1-4, with D perhaps TRBD1 (6 bases). This clonotype originated in a man between 18 and 29 years old in good health. Some clones in this sample may be carry-over from other donors' samples. The CDR3 DNA follows: TGTGCCAGCAGACAAGGGACATGGAATGAAAAACTGTTTTTT. Amino acids: CASRQGTWNEKLFF.